This entry lists 21 T cell receptor beta chains sequenced from one sample in a study of blood T cell repertoires in COVID-19. The assay was immunoSEQ multiplex PCR, and TCRdb's table has in-frame clones only and misses some. The sample includes over 300,000 clones, roughly 85% seen only once; the top ten take 7.2%. Sequencing was done on a sample of peripheral blood. The receptors originated from a human donor in a cohort sampled during active COVID-19.

This clone was counted a single time. The chain carries TRBV2 and TRBJ1-2, with 9 bases lining up with TRBD1. CDR1 is SNHLY, CDR2 FYNNEI, per germline. This CDR3 has 16 residues. V was clipped by 9 bases and J by 0 bases; unmatched bases: 11. Here the CDR3 reads CASPKGTGSSNYGYTF. The CDR3 DNA reads as TGTGCCAGTCCGAAGGGGACAGGGTCCTCTAACTATGGCTACACCTTC.

The rearrangement links TRBV3-1 (or the pseudogene TRBV3-2) to TRBJ1-1; D may be TRBD1 (5 bases). This CDR3 has 14 residues. Germline CDR1 and CDR2: LGHDT and YNNKEL (reference sequence). V was trimmed by 0 bases and J by 5 bases, leaving 10 bases between them. The CDR3 DNA reads as TGTGCCAGCAGCCAAGAGTGGGGGGGGACTGAAGCTTTCTTT. This gives the protein CASSQEWGGTEAFF.

This chain uses TRBV27 with TRBJ1-1, with D hard to call. V was shortened by 2 bases and J by 1 base, with 8 bases between the two germline ends. From germline, CDR1 is MNHEY and CDR2 SMNVEV (reference sequence). This CDR3 comprises 14 residues. The CDR3 here is CASSLAQWNTEAFF. For the CDR3, the DNA is TGTGCCAGCAGTTTAGCCCAGTGGAACACTGAAGCTTTCTTT.

This chain joins TRBV6-5 and TRBJ1-4; TRBD1 might be the D (5 bases). CDR1 and CDR2 from the germline V gene are MNHEY and SVGAGI. The CDR3 sequence is 14 residues long. V gave up 4 bases and J gave up 7 bases, with 13 bases separating them. CDR3 residues: CASSFAQGGEKLFF. The CDR3 DNA sequence: TGTGCCAGCAGTTTCGCCCAGGGAGGTGAAAAACTGTTTTTT.

The genes are TRBV10-2 and TRBJ2-1, with 9 bases matching TRBD1. With V trimmed by 3 bases and J by 7 bases, 7 bases remained unmatched. Germline CDR1 and CDR2: WSHSY and SAAADI. This CDR3 has 15 residues. CDR3 in DNA: TGCGCCAGCAGTGATCCGGGACAGGGAAGGAATGAGCAGTTCTTC. Translated: CASSDPGQGRNEQFF.

The chain recombines TRBV27 with TRBJ2-5; possibly TRBD2 for D (6 bases). This CDR3 contains 13 residues. Germline-derived CDR1 and CDR2 are MNHEY and SMNVEV (reference sequence). With 3 bases removed from V and 4 bases from J, the gap between germline ends came to 9 bases. The CDR3 is CASSFGSPETQYF. Here the CDR3 DNA reads TGTGCCAGCAGTTTCGGGAGTCCAGAGACCCAGTACTTC.

V usage is TRBV7-3 and J usage is TRBJ2-2; 12 nucleotides align to TRBD1. V was clipped by 4 bases and J by 8 bases; unmatched bases: 5. The germline V gene encodes CDR1 SGHTA and CDR2 FQGTGA. The CDR3 length is 15 residues. Here the CDR3 reads CASSSGTGGRGELFF. Written as DNA, the CDR3 is TGTGCCAGCAGCTCCGGGACAGGGGGCAGGGGGGAGCTGTTTTTT. The full variable domain, in which reference TRBV7-3 and TRBJ2-2 provide the parts outside the CDR3, is GAGVSQTPSNKVTEKGKYVELRCDPISGHTALYWYRQSLGQGPEFLIYFQGTGAADDSGLPNDRFFAVRPEGSVSTLKIQRTERGDSAVYLCASSSGTGGRGELFFGEGSRLTVL.

The chain links TRBV5-1 to TRBJ2-2; 8 bases are shared with TRBD1. The trim removed 1 base at V and 3 bases at J, leaving 2 bases unmatched. The CDR3 runs to 15 residues. CDR1 is SGHRS, CDR2 YFSETQ, per germline. The CDR3 sequence is CASSLPDRDTGELFF. CDR3 DNA: TGCGCCAGCAGCTTGCCGGACAGGGACACCGGGGAGCTGTTTTTT. The whole variable domain, filled in from reference TRBV5-1 and TRBJ2-2, reads KAGVTQTPRYLIKTRGQQVTLSCSPISGHRSVSWYQQTPGQGLQFLFEYFSETQRNKGNFPGRFSGRQFSNSRSEMNVSTLELGDSALYLCASSLPDRDTGELFFGEGSRLTVL.

The chain links TRBV5-6 to TRBJ2-5; 8 bases map to TRBD2. This CDR3 comprises 17 residues. Trimming cost V 4 bases and J 5 bases; bases outside gene matches: 16. Germline CDR1 reads SGHDT; CDR2 reads YYEEEE. The CDR3 DNA follows: TGTGCCAGCAGCGTGGTCGGGGGGGCGGTCTCGAAGGAGACCCAGTACTTC. This gives the protein CASSVVGGAVSKETQYF.

Worth noting for this clone: The sample carries other DNA sequences with the same CDR3. V gene TRBV9 combines with J gene TRBJ2-1, with a tentative D call TRBD2 (6 bases). The CDR3 contains 15 residues. V lost 0 bases to trimming and J lost 0 bases, with 7 bases between them. The germline gives CDR1 SGDLS, CDR2 YYNGEE. CDR3 nucleotide sequence: TGTGCCAGCAGCGTAGCGGGGGTCTCCTACAATGAGCAGTTCTTC. It is translated as CASSVAGVSYNEQFF. Complete variable domain (other parts from reference TRBV9 and TRBJ2-1): DSGVTQTPKHLITATGQRVTLRCSPRSGDLSVYWYQQSLDQGLQFLIQYYNGEERAKGNILERFSAQQFPDLHSELNLSSLELGDSALYFCASSVAGVSYNEQFFGPGTRLTVL.

This chain connects TRBV7-9 to TRBJ1-4; weak D call: TRBD1 (6 bases). Looked up from germline, CDR1 is SEHNR and CDR2 is FQNEAQ (reference sequence). V shed 3 bases and J shed 8 bases, with 16 bases lying between them. The CDR3 runs 15 residues. The DNA for the CDR3 is TGTGCCAGCAGCTTTACCGGGGGGCTAGACGAAAAACTGTTTTTT. Translated: CASSFTGGLDEKLFF. Filled out from reference TRBV7-9 and TRBJ1-4, the complete variable domain reads DTGVSQNPRHKITKRGQNVTFRCDPISEHNRLYWYRQTLGQGPEFLTYFQNEAQLEKSRLLSDRFSAERPKGSFSTLEIQRTEQGDSAMYLCASSFTGGLDEKLFFGSGTQLSVL.

The J gene is TRBJ1-5, the V gene TRBV7-2, with D hard to call. Trimming cost V 1 base and J 2 bases, with 6 bases left between them. The CDR3 extends over 14 amino acids. The germline gives CDR1 SGHTA, CDR2 FQGNSA. CDR3 in amino acids: CASSLVFGNQPQHF. The CDR3 DNA is TGTGCCAGCAGCTTAGTATTCGGCAATCAGCCCCAGCATTTT.

This chain uses TRBV18 with TRBJ1-2; 7 bases map to TRBD1. This CDR3 contains 14 residues. After removal of 6 bases from V and 6 bases from J, the junction contained 10 bases not matched to a gene. In germline, CDR1 is KGHSH, CDR2 LQKENI. The chain's CDR3 is CASSGRQGWDGYTF. The CDR3 bases are TGTGCCAGCTCGGGACGACAGGGATGGGATGGCTACACCTTC.

This sequence joins TRBV4-1 and TRBJ2-3; 9 nucleotides match TRBD2. CDR1 and CDR2 (germline): MGHRA, YSYEKL. V lost 4 bases to trimming and J lost 2 bases; unmatched junction nucleotides: 7. The CDR3 consists of 16 residues. CDR3 DNA sequence: TGCGCCAGCAGCCTAGCGGTAGCGGGGGCCACAGATACGCAGTATTTT. It specifies CASSLAVAGATDTQYF.

The chain couples TRBV6-6 to TRBJ1-5, with unresolved D. V lost 4 bases, J lost 5 bases, and 6 bases lay in between. Germline V gene sequence: CDR1 MNHNY, CDR2 SVGAGI (reference sequence). The CDR3 sequence is 12 residues long. CDR3 sequence (DNA): TGTGCCAGCAGTTTCCGGGATCAGCCCCAGCATTTT. Encoded protein: CASSFRDQPQHF.

The V gene is TRBV11-1, the J gene TRBJ2-1; no definite D call. Germline assignment: CDR1 SGHAT and CDR2 FQDESV (reference sequence). Trimming took 6 bases from V and 6 from J, leaving 6 bases between them. The CDR3 loop spans 11 amino acids. The CDR3 coding sequence is TGTGCCAGCAGTTTTCTCAATGAGCAGTTCTTC. Its protein is CASSFLNEQFF.

V usage is TRBV6-4 and J usage is TRBJ2-1; tentatively, D is TRBD2 (7 bases). Germline CDR1 and CDR2: MRHNA and SNTAGT. The CDR3 has 12 amino acids. V was clipped by 5 bases and J by 15 bases, with 17 bases between them. The CDR3 sequence is CASSPPGGHLFF. The CDR3 region has the DNA TGTGCCAGCAGTCCACCGGGGGGACATTTGTTCTTC.

A few counts support this clone. The chain employs TRBV4-1 and TRBJ2-7, with 7 bases identical to TRBD1. V lost 0 bases to trimming and J lost 2 bases; unmatched junction nucleotides: 10. The germline CDR1 and CDR2 sequences are MGHRA and YSYEKL. This CDR3 contains 17 residues. The CDR3 DNA sequence: TGCGCCAGCAGCCAAGATGTATATCGACAGGGAACCTACGAGCAGTACTTC. Translating gives CASSQDVYRQGTYEQYF.

This chain uses TRBV30 with TRBJ1-1; D call uncertain. V gave up 3 bases and J gave up 5 bases, with 13 bases separating them. This CDR3 has 13 residues. CDR1 is GTSNPN, CDR2 SVGIG, per germline (reference sequence). The CDR3 is CAWSYRAKTEAFF. The CDR3 DNA is TGTGCCTGGAGCTACAGAGCTAAGACTGAAGCTTTCTTT.

The genes are TRBV7-9 and TRBJ2-1; 10 bases match TRBD1. Germline CDR1 and CDR2: SEHNR and FQNEAQ (reference sequence). J was trimmed by 11 bases and V by 5 bases; bases with no gene match: 12. This CDR3 region has 15 residues. CDR3 residues: CASSLPDRGMGQQFF. The CDR3 coding sequence is TGTGCCAGCAGCCTACCGGACAGGGGGATGGGGCAGCAGTTCTTC.

The chain employs TRBV27 and TRBJ1-5; TRBD1 is a possible D gene (5 bases). Germline V lookup: CDR1 MNHEY, CDR2 SMNVEV (reference sequence). The CDR3 totals 15 residues. The germline V and J ends were trimmed by 3 bases and 6 bases, with 15 bases remaining between them. CDR3 nucleotides: TGTGCCAGCAGTTTTAAGGGGCCGGAGGGTCAGCCCCAGCATTTT. Its protein is CASSFKGPEGQPQHF.